This T cell receptor beta chain comes out of a study of CD8+ T cells in alopecia areata. Overall study findings and caveats: Researchers report lesional scalp, most notably alopecia totalis/universalis, outstripped normal scalp in clonality. Sequenced scalp T cells also include alphabeta T cells resident in normal skin. Against the mouse data, patients shared TCRs less clearly, possibly for HLA reasons.

Reverse transcribed after extraction, RNA yielded cDNA as the sequencing template. Here immunoSEQ multiplex PCR was the method, and the copy in TCRdb shows in-frame clones only, minus some. The sample lists some 200,000 clones; 40% to 55% were seen once. For this clone: Its antigen is still unknown.

As for treatment: oral pan-JAK inhibitor, 5-10 mg twice daily. Alopecia areata patients provided lesional scalp punch biopsies and peripheral blood. Specimen: CD4+ T cells sorted from blood, collected at approximately week 36, from a patient treated with tofacitinib. The source of this sequence is a human donor with alopecia areata.

CDR3 loop: CASSLVGGSSYEQYF. The CDR3 DNA reads TGTGCCAGCAGTCTCGTAGGTGGGTCCTCCTACGAGCAGTACTTC. The chain couples TRBV6-5 to TRBJ2-7; unclear D gene. Trimming stripped 5 bases from V and 0 bases from J, with 14 bases between. CDR1 MNHEY and CDR2 SVGAGI come from the germline V gene. The CDR3 is 15 amino acids.